This record covers a single T cell receptor (beta chain). The antigen remains undetermined. This specimen belongs to a study of blood T cells in healthy people across ages. Overall study context: About one barcoded beta molecule per two T cells was captured by template switching.

Points from the study as a whole: With donor CMV status unknown, expanded clonotype changes were possibly confounded. A strong correlation was found between TCR beta diversity and the percentage of naive T cells. Age showed a roughly linear inverse relationship with TCR beta diversity per million T cells.

The CDR3 extends over 15 amino acids. Germline lookup yields CDR1 SNHLY and CDR2 FYNNEI. V was clipped by 5 bases and J by 7 bases; unmatched bases: 8. The second PCR ran 7 to 11 cycles with a sample-barcoded 5' primer and J-beta primers. TCRdb re-called the 5' RACE reads with MiXCR, one entry per CDR3 protein. The table shows about a million distinct CDR3 sequences, with around two fifths occurring only once. The sequence was collected from a man younger than 30 in good health. The V and J genes are TRBV2 and TRBJ2-1; TRBD2 matches 10 bases. The material sequenced was blood. The CDR3 region has the DNA TGTGCCAGCAGTCCGGAGACTAGCGGGTCGAATGAGCAGTTCTTC. The encoded protein is CASSPETSGSNEQFF.